The 8 T cell receptor beta chains below all came from one sample that was sequenced in a study of identifying expanded T cells in peripheral blood. This table comes from immunoSEQ multiplex PCR, and its TCRdb copy is limited to in-frame clones, with some not included. The sample holds tens of thousands of clones; 84% are singletons and the top ten take around a fifth. Sequenced: blood. The receptors shown here come from a person aged 18 to 70 in good health.

The V and J genes are TRBV5-1 and TRBJ2-3; TRBD1 matches at 7 bases. The V gene end was trimmed by 7 bases and the J gene end by 1 base; junction bases not matched to a gene: 9. The CDR3 has 15 amino acids. The germline V gene encodes CDR1 SGHRS and CDR2 YFSETQ. CDR3: CASLPTGTGTDTQYF. CDR3 coding DNA: TGCGCCAGCTTACCCACCGGGACAGGCACAGATACGCAGTATTTT.

This clone was seen a handful of times. The chain joins TRBV6-5 to TRBJ1-1; D gene uncertain. The CDR3 length is 14 residues. Trimming took 5 bases from V and 5 from J, leaving 15 bases between them. CDR1 MNHEY and CDR2 SVGAGI come from the germline V gene. CDR3 nucleotides: TGTGCCAGCAGTCTCTCGGGAGGGCGGACTGAAGCTTTCTTT. Its protein product is CASSLSGGRTEAFF.

The chain links TRBV28 to TRBJ2-7, with D unclear. In germline, CDR1 is MDHEN, CDR2 SYDVKM. Trimming left V 5 bases short and J 7 bases short, with 12 bases between. CDR3 length: 12 amino acids. The CDR3 here is CASSRETGEQYF. For the CDR3, the DNA is TGTGCCAGCAGTCGAGAGACCGGGGAGCAGTACTTC. Complete variable domain (other parts from reference TRBV28 and TRBJ2-7): DVKVTQSSRYLVKRTGEKVFLECVQDMDHENMFWYRQDPGLGLRLIYFSYDVKMKEKGDIPEGYSVSREKKERFSLILESASTNQTSMYLCASSRETGEQYFGPGTRLTVT.

In DNA, the CDR3 is TGTGCCAGCAGCACCCCTGGGGGGGGTGTAGCCAAAAACATTCAGTACTTC. It is translated as CASSTPGGGVAKNIQYF. V gene TRBV7-9 combines with J gene TRBJ2-4; 7 bases are shared with TRBD2. CDR3 length equals 17 residues. The germline gives CDR1 SEHNR, CDR2 FQNEAQ (reference sequence). V trimming: 5 bases; J trimming: 0 bases; junction bases outside the gene matches: 10.

V and J are TRBV9 and TRBJ2-6; D is unresolved. Trimming pared 2 bases from V and 0 bases from J, leaving 3 bases between. Germline CDR1 reads SGDLS; CDR2 reads YYNGEE. The CDR3 sequence is 14 residues long. CDR3 sequence reads: CASSVLSGANVLTF. The CDR3 DNA reads TGTGCCAGCAGCGTCCTCTCTGGGGCCAACGTCCTGACTTTC.

A single count supports this clone. This chain uses TRBV7-9 with TRBJ2-7, with 11 bases lining up with TRBD2. Germline-derived CDR1 and CDR2 are SEHNR and FQNEAQ (reference sequence). The CDR3 sequence is 12 residues long. The CDR3 loop reads CASGRAPYEQYF. CDR3 DNA sequence: TGTGCTAGCGGGAGGGCCCCCTACGAGCAGTACTTC.

The chain has TRBV6-5 and TRBJ1-2; TRBD1 aligns across 7 bases. CDR3 length: 14 residues. Per the germline V gene, CDR1 is MNHEY and CDR2 is SVGAGI. The junction had 11 bases not matched to a gene; V was cut back by 6 bases and J by 7 bases. Here the CDR3 DNA reads TGTGCCAGCAGAACAATCACAGGGGTTGGTGGCTACACCTTC. Its translation is CASRTITGVGGYTF.

The J gene is TRBJ2-7, the V gene TRBV19; D might be TRBD1 (5 bases). The CDR3 consists of 14 residues. V was trimmed by 1 base and J by 6 bases, leaving 13 bases between them. Germline loops: CDR1 LNHDA, CDR2 SQIVND (reference sequence). The CDR3: CASSIGQGEGEQYF. The CDR3 DNA reads as TGTGCCAGTAGTATAGGGCAAGGGGAAGGCGAGCAGTACTTC.